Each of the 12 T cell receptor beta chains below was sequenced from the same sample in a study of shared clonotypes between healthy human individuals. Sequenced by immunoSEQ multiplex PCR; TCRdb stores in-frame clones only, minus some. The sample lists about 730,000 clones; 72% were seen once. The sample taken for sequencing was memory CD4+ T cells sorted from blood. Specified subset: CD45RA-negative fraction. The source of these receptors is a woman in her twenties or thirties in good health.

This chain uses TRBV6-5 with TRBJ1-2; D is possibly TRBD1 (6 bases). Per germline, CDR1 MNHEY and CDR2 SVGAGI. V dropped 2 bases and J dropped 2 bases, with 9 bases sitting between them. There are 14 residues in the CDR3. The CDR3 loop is CASSYPDRNYGYTF. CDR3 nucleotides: TGTGCCAGCAGTTACCCTGACAGGAACTATGGCTACACCTTC.

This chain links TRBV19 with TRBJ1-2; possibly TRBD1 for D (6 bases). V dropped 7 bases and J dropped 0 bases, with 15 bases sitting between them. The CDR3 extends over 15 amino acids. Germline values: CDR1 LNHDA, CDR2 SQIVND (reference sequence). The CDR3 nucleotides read TGTGCCAGTACTACTCGGGGGGCCCCTAACTATGGCTACACCTTC. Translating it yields CASTTRGAPNYGYTF.

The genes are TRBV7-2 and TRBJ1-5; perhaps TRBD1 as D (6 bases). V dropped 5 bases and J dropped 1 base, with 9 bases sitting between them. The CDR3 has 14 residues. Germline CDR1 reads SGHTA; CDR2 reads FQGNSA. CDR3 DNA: TGTGCCAGCAGCCTCGACAGGAGCAATCAGCCCCAGCATTTT. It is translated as CASSLDRSNQPQHF.

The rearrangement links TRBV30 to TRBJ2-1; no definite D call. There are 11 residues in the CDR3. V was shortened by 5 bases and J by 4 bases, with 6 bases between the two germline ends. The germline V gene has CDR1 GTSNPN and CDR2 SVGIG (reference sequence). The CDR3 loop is CAWGRYNEQFF. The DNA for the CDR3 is TGTGCCTGGGGACGATACAATGAGCAGTTCTTC. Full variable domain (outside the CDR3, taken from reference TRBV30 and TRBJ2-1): SQTIHQWPATLVQPVGSPLSLECTVEGTSNPNLYWYRQAAGRGLQLLFYSVGIGQISSEVPQNLSASRPQDRQFILSSKKLLLSDSGFYLCAWGRYNEQFFGPGTRLTVL.

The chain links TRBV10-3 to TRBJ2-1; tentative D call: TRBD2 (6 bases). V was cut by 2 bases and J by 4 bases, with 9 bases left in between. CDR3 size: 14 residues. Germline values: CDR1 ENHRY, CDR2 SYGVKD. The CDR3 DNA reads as TGTGCCATCAGTGAGGGTGGGAGGTACAATGAGCAGTTCTTC. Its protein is CAISEGGRYNEQFF.

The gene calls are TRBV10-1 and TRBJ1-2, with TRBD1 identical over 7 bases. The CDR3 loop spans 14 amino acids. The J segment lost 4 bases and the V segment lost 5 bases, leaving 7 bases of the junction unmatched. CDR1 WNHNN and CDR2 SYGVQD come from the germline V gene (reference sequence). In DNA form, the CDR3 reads TGCGCCAGCAGTCATGACAGGGTCGGCTATGGCTACACCTTC. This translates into CASSHDRVGYGYTF.

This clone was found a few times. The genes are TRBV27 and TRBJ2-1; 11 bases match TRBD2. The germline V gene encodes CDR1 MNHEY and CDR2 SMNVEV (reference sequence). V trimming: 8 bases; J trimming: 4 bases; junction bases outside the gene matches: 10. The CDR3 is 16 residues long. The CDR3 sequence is CASGPRGLAEYNEQFF. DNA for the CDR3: TGTGCCAGCGGCCCGCGGGGACTAGCGGAATACAATGAGCAGTTCTTC.

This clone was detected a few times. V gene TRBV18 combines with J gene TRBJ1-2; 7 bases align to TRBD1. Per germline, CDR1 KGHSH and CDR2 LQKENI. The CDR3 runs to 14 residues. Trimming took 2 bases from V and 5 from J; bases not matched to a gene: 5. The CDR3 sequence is CASSPAQGRYGYTF. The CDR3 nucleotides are TGTGCCAGCTCACCAGCACAGGGGAGGTATGGCTACACCTTC.

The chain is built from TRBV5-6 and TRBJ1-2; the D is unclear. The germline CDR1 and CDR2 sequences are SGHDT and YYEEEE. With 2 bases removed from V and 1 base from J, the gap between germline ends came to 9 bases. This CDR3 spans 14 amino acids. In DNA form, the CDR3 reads TGTGCCAGCAGCTTACGGTTAGTTAACTATGGCTACACCTTC. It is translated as CASSLRLVNYGYTF.

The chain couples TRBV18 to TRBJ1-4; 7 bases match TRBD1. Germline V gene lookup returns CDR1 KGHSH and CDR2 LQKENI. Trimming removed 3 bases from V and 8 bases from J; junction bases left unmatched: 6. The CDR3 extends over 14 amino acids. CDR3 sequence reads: CASSPGTDGEKLFF. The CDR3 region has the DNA TGTGCCAGCTCACCCGGGACAGACGGGGAAAAACTGTTTTTT.

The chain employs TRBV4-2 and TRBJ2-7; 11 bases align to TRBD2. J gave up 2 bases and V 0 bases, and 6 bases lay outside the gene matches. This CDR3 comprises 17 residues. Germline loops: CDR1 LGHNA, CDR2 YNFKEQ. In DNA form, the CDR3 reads TGTGCCAGCAGCCAAGATAGGGGGACTAGCGGTACCTACGAGCAGTACTTC. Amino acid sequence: CASSQDRGTSGTYEQYF.

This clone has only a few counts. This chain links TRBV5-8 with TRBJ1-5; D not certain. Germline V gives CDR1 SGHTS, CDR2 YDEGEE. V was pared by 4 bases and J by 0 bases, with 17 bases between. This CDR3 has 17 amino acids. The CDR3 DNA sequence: TGTGCCAGCAGCCACCCCGTGTCCGTAGATAGCAATCAGCCCCAGCATTTT. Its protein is CASSHPVSVDSNQPQHF.